This T cell receptor (beta chain) was identified in a study of cytomegalovirus exposure and HLA in healthy donors. Overall study findings and caveats: The availability of immune exposure information extended only to CMV serostatus. TRBV6-2, TRBV6-3 and some other V segments were unresolvable in 87-base-pair reads. Cytomegalovirus-associated TCR beta chains were listed, numbering 150 to 200.

PCR amplification relied on 60 Vbeta primers (plus 13 Jbeta primers). Produced via immunoSEQ multiplex PCR; TCRdb's table is partial and in-frame only. The table shows more than 90,000 clones, with approximately 70% occurring only once. Trimming pared 0 bases from V and 2 bases from J, leaving 7 bases between. CDR1 and CDR2 from the germline V gene are SGHRS and YFSETQ. This CDR3 contains 14 residues. Regarding this clone: What it binds is unknown.

Sequencing was done on a sample of PBMCs. This chain links TRBV5-1 with TRBJ2-3, with D possibly being TRBD2 (6 bases). This TCR was recovered from a young man in good health and CMV-seropositive. The CDR3 loop reads CASSLAGDTDTQYF. The CDR3 coding sequence is TGCGCCAGCAGCTTGGCGGGGGACACAGATACGCAGTATTTT.